One and the same sample provided the 21 T cell receptor beta chains below, sequenced in a study of T cell responses to AZD1222 COVID-19 vaccine. Profiling relied on immunoSEQ multiplex PCR, and the TCRdb table lists in-frame clones only, not all of them. Found here are approximately 260,000 clones, 93% of them singletons; the top ten hold 0.55%. Specimen: peripheral blood, collected on day 0 of AZD1222 vaccination. All receptors derive from an adult in good health.

The V call is TRBV7-9, the J call TRBJ1-1, with 9 bases identical to TRBD1. Germline CDR1 SEHNR, CDR2 FQNEAQ (reference sequence). The CDR3 extends over 14 amino acids. Germline trimming cut 5 bases from V and 6 bases from J; bases unmatched to any gene: 7. The chain's CDR3 is CASSLRDRVSEAFF. As DNA, the CDR3 is TGTGCCAGCAGCCTCCGGGACAGGGTATCTGAAGCTTTCTTT.

The rearrangement joins TRBV4-1 to TRBJ1-3; possible D gene TRBD1, 6 bases. The CDR3 totals 16 residues. With 3 bases removed from V and 2 bases from J, the gap between germline ends came to 14 bases. Germline V lookup: CDR1 MGHRA, CDR2 YSYEKL. In DNA form, the CDR3 reads TGCGCCAGCAGCCACCCTTTGCGGGGGCCTGGAAACACCATATATTTT. Translation: CASSHPLRGPGNTIYF.

The chain couples TRBV5-1 to TRBJ1-1; tentatively, D is TRBD1 (5 bases). Germline V CDR1 and CDR2: SGHRS, YFSETQ. This CDR3 region has 12 residues. V dropped 4 bases and J dropped 7 bases, with 11 bases sitting between them. The CDR3 is CASSLDRGEAFF. CDR3 DNA: TGCGCCAGCAGCCTAGACAGAGGTGAAGCTTTCTTT.

This rearrangement joins TRBV19 to TRBJ2-4; D is possibly TRBD2 (5 bases). Per germline, CDR1 LNHDA and CDR2 SQIVND (reference sequence). Trimming shortened V by 8 bases and J by 1 base, and 9 bases separated the two germline ends. The length of the CDR3 is 13 residues. The CDR3 is CASWSGAKNIQYF. DNA for the CDR3: TGTGCCAGTTGGAGCGGCGCCAAAAACATTCAGTACTTC.

J is TRBJ1-5 and V is TRBV2; D call uncertain. The CDR3 runs to 14 residues. In germline, CDR1 is SNHLY, CDR2 FYNNEI. V was shortened by 3 bases and J by 2 bases, with 8 bases between the two germline ends. The CDR3 is CASSDGWGNQPQHF. CDR3 nucleotides: TGTGCCAGCAGTGACGGCTGGGGCAATCAGCCCCAGCATTTT.

The chain recombines TRBV10-3 with TRBJ2-3; 8 bases fit TRBD1. The CDR3 runs 11 residues. V gave up 10 bases and J gave up 5 bases; unmatched junction bases: 2. The germline gives CDR1 ENHRY, CDR2 SYGVKD. The CDR3 bases are TGTGCCACCGGGACAGGAGATACGCAGTATTTT. It codes for CATGTGDTQYF.

This sequence joins TRBV19 and TRBJ2-1; D not resolved. Germline CDR1 is LNHDA and CDR2 is SQIVND (reference sequence). There are 17 residues in the CDR3. V lost 0 bases, J lost 0 bases, and 12 bases lay in between. The CDR3 nucleotides are TGTGCCAGTAGTATAGATCCCCCTAGGAGCTCCTACAATGAGCAGTTCTTC. Protein product: CASSIDPPRSSYNEQFF.

CDR3 amino acids: CASSYRQINQPQHF. The DNA of the CDR3 is TGTGCCAGCAGCTATAGACAGATCAATCAGCCCCAGCATTTT. This chain links TRBV5-8 with TRBJ1-5; TRBD1 is a possible D gene (5 bases). CDR1 is SGHTS and CDR2 is YDEGEE in the germline V gene. The CDR3 extends over 14 amino acids. V lost 3 bases and J lost 3, with 10 bases in between.

The J gene is TRBJ1-5, the V gene TRBV6-5; D unclear. Looked up from germline, CDR1 is MNHEY and CDR2 is SVGAGI. The CDR3 loop spans 12 amino acids. The ends were cut back, 7 bases at V and 4 bases at J, with 8 bases in the middle. CDR3 in DNA: TGTGCCAGCACTCGCCAGAATCAGCCCCAGCATTTT. This gives the protein CASTRQNQPQHF.

This chain connects TRBV5-8 to TRBJ1-5, with 8 nucleotides matching TRBD1. The V gene end was trimmed by 1 base and the J gene end by 5 bases; junction bases not matched to a gene: 11. This CDR3 has 17 residues. CDR1 and CDR2 from the germline V gene are SGHTS and YDEGEE. In DNA, the CDR3 is TGTGCCAGCAGCTTGCCAGGGATAACAGGGGGGCATCAGCCCCAGCATTTT. As protein: CASSLPGITGGHQPQHF.

The V call is TRBV28, the J call TRBJ2-5; D may be TRBD1 (6 bases). The CDR3 totals 15 residues. Germline assignment: CDR1 MDHEN and CDR2 SYDVKM. V was shortened by 7 bases and J by 0 bases, with 15 bases between the two germline ends. CDR3 amino acids: CASNSPDRYQETQYF. The CDR3 DNA is TGTGCCAGCAACTCCCCGGACAGATACCAAGAGACCCAGTACTTC.

The J gene is TRBJ1-6, the V gene TRBV2; D unresolved. V was cut by 4 bases and J by 5 bases, with 15 bases left in between. Per germline, CDR1 SNHLY and CDR2 FYNNEI. The CDR3 has 16 amino acids. This CDR3 reads CASSVSSALNNSPLHF. CDR3 coding DNA: TGTGCCAGCAGTGTGTCCAGCGCCCTTAATAATTCACCCCTCCACTTT.

CDR3: CASSFSEKLFF. The CDR3 DNA reads TGTGCCAGCAGTTTCTCGGAAAAACTGTTTTTT. The rearrangement uses TRBV28 and TRBJ1-4; D unresolved. The ends were cut back, 3 bases at V and 8 bases at J, with 4 bases in the middle. CDR1 is MDHEN, CDR2 SYDVKM, per germline. The length of the CDR3 is 11 residues.

The rearrangement joins TRBV15 to TRBJ2-7, with 9 bases fitting TRBD2. After removal of 9 bases from V and 2 bases from J, the junction contained 5 bases not matched to a gene. Germline V gene sequence: CDR1 LNHNV, CDR2 YYDKDF (reference sequence). This CDR3 has 13 residues. The CDR3 DNA is TGTGCCACGTGCCTAGCGGGGACCTACGAGCAGTACTTC. It is translated as CATCLAGTYEQYF.

This clone has just one count. The chain couples TRBV7-8 to TRBJ1-5; D is undetermined. The germline gives CDR1 SGHVS, CDR2 FQNEAQ. V lost 5 bases to trimming and J lost 5 bases, with 10 bases between them. This CDR3 contains 13 residues. The CDR3 here is CASSQREDQPQHF. Here the CDR3 DNA reads TGTGCCAGCAGCCAACGGGAAGATCAGCCCCAGCATTTT.

V is TRBV6-5 and J is TRBJ2-7; 9 nucleotides match TRBD1. Trimming took 5 bases from V and 2 from J; bases not matched to a gene: 7. The length of the CDR3 is 15 residues. The germline V gene encodes CDR1 MNHEY and CDR2 SVGAGI. CDR3 region: CASSPRDREPYEQYF. Written as DNA, the CDR3 is TGTGCCAGCAGTCCCCGGGACAGGGAACCCTACGAGCAGTACTTC.

In DNA, the CDR3 is TGTGCCAGCAGTGGCGCTCGGGAGACCCAGTACTTC. Amino acids: CASSGARETQYF. The V call is TRBV2, the J call TRBJ2-5; D ambiguous. Per the germline V gene, CDR1 is SNHLY and CDR2 is FYNNEI. The CDR3 sequence is 12 residues long. The V end was cut by 4 bases, the J end by 5 bases, with 8 bases between. Supplemented by reference TRBV2 and TRBJ2-5, the full variable domain reads EPEVTQTPSHQVTQMGQEVILRCVPISNHLYFYWYRQILGQKVEFLVSFYNNEISEKSEIFDDQFSVERPDGSNFTLKIRSTKLEDSAMYFCASSGARETQYFGPGTRLLVL.

The chain uses TRBV3-1 (or the pseudogene TRBV3-2) and TRBJ2-3; 14 bases are shared with TRBD2. The length of the CDR3 is 18 residues. The junction had 7 bases not matched to a gene; V was cut back by 1 base and J by 4 bases. The germline V gene encodes CDR1 LGHDT and CDR2 YNNKEL (reference sequence). The CDR3 sequence: CASSQGLAGGSLADTQYF. CDR3 nucleotide sequence: TGTGCCAGCAGCCAAGGACTAGCGGGAGGGAGTCTCGCAGATACGCAGTATTTT.

This clone occurred once. The chain joins TRBV3-1 (or the pseudogene TRBV3-2) to TRBJ1-5, with D hard to call. The germline gives CDR1 LGHDT, CDR2 YNNKEL (reference sequence). This CDR3 contains 14 residues. V was pared by 1 base and J by 1 base, with 5 bases between. This chain's CDR3 is CASSQGWSNQPQHF. The DNA of the CDR3 is TGTGCCAGCAGCCAAGGATGGAGCAATCAGCCCCAGCATTTT.

V usage is TRBV28 and J usage is TRBJ2-5; TRBD2 matches at 12 bases. Germline CDR1 is MDHEN and CDR2 is SYDVKM. J lost 2 bases, V lost 5 bases, and 6 bases had no gene match. This CDR3 region has 16 residues. As DNA, the CDR3 is TGTGCCAGCAGTCTAGCGGGGGGGCTTTTGCAAGAGACCCAGTACTTC. It translates to CASSLAGGLLQETQYF.

This clone appeared once. The chain links TRBV28 to TRBJ1-6, with a possible D match to TRBD1 (5 bases). The CDR3 totals 15 residues. V shed 2 bases and J shed 8 bases, with 13 bases lying between them. Germline assignment: CDR1 MDHEN and CDR2 SYDVKM. The CDR3 DNA reads as TGTGCCAGCAGTTTAGGGCCAGGGATGGATTCACCCCTCCACTTT. Protein product: CASSLGPGMDSPLHF. Complete variable domain (other parts from reference TRBV28 and TRBJ1-6): DVKVTQSSRYLVKRTGEKVFLECVQDMDHENMFWYRQDPGLGLRLIYFSYDVKMKEKGDIPEGYSVSREKKERFSLILESASTNQTSMYLCASSLGPGMDSPLHFGNGTRLTVT.